The next 30 T cell receptor beta chains were all read from a single sample in a study of cytomegalovirus exposure and HLA in healthy donors. The PCR was carried out with 60 Vbeta primers and 13 Jbeta primers. Measured with immunoSEQ multiplex PCR; TCRdb has only the in-frame clones, and not every one. The table lists tens of thousands of clones. The sample comprised PBMCs. The origin of the receptors is a man in his fifties or sixties in good health and CMV-seropositive.

J is TRBJ1-1 and V is TRBV29-1, with D possibly TRBD1 on 5 matching bases. CDR3 size: 15 residues. With 2 bases removed from V and 10 bases from J, the gap between germline ends came to 23 bases. Per germline, CDR1 SQVTM and CDR2 ANQGSEA. The CDR3 bases are TGCAGCGTTGAATTTGGTAGGGGTTCTTCCGGTGGAGCTTTCTTT. This codes for CSVEFGRGSSGGAFF.

This chain links TRBV7-8 with TRBJ1-5; D gene ambiguous. Germline V lookup: CDR1 SGHVS, CDR2 FQNEAQ. The length of the CDR3 is 16 residues. The V end was cut by 2 bases, the J end by 0 bases, with 11 bases between. The CDR3 nucleotides read TGTGCCAGCAGCTTATATGCGGTCAATAGCAATCAGCCCCAGCATTTT. It is translated as CASSLYAVNSNQPQHF.

V usage is TRBV7-9 and J usage is TRBJ2-1; 12 bases line up with TRBD1. Trimming removed 5 bases from V and 1 base from J; junction bases left unmatched: 6. This CDR3 has 17 residues. Germline V gene lookup returns CDR1 SEHNR and CDR2 FQNEAQ (reference sequence). As DNA, the CDR3 is TGTGCCAGCAGCCCCGGGACAGGGGGCCGGTCCTACAATGAGCAGTTCTTC. It is translated as CASSPGTGGRSYNEQFF.

V usage is TRBV5-1 and J usage is TRBJ2-5, with D possibly matching TRBD1 (6 bases). The J call may be incorrect, as the DNA end agrees better with TRBJ2-7. This CDR3 comprises 14 residues. Germline V CDR1 and CDR2: SGHRS, YFSETQ. CDR3 sequence reads: CASSLVAGAYEQYF. In DNA form, the CDR3 reads TGCGCCAGCAGCTTGGTCGCAGGGGCCTACGAGCAGTACTTC.

The chain employs TRBV9 and TRBJ2-1, with 10 bases aligning to TRBD2. V lost 0 bases to trimming and J lost 3 bases; unmatched junction nucleotides: 3. Germline V gene data show CDR1 as SGDLS and CDR2 as YYNGEE. This CDR3 has 16 amino acids. The CDR3 bases are TGTGCCAGCAGCGTAGGAGGGACTAGCGTCTACAATGAGCAGTTCTTC. Its protein is CASSVGGTSVYNEQFF.

V is TRBV4-3 and J is TRBJ1-1; 7 positions agree with TRBD1. Germline V gives CDR1 LGHNA, CDR2 YSLEER. Unmatched junction bases numbered 9, after V lost 4 bases and J lost 4 bases. This CDR3 is 15 amino acids long. CDR3 nucleotide sequence: TGCGCCAGCAGCCTTAACAGGGGAGGTAGCACTGAAGCTTTCTTT. Protein sequence: CASSLNRGGSTEAFF.

As regards this clone: In the same sample, other DNA sequences code for this CDR3. The J gene is TRBJ1-5, the V gene TRBV18; D might be TRBD1 (5 bases). V was shortened by 3 bases and J by 7 bases, with 10 bases between the two germline ends. The CDR3 spans 13 residues. The germline V gene has CDR1 KGHSH and CDR2 LQKENI. CDR3 bases: TGTGCCAGCTCACCGGGGAGGGACCAGCCCCAGCATTTT. This sequence encodes CASSPGRDQPQHF.

The V gene is TRBV5-1, the J gene TRBJ2-3; D ambiguous. Trimming pared 4 bases from V and 0 bases from J, leaving 9 bases between. CDR1 is SGHRS, CDR2 YFSETQ, per germline. CDR3 length: 14 residues. The DNA for the CDR3 is TGCGCCAGCAGCCCCCCCGGGAGCACAGATACGCAGTATTTT. Encoded protein: CASSPPGSTDTQYF.

This chain uses TRBV19 with TRBJ2-6; TRBD1 matches at 8 bases. The CDR3 contains 15 residues. V dropped 8 bases and J dropped 0; count of bases not matched to a gene: 3. Germline V lookup: CDR1 LNHDA, CDR2 SQIVND (reference sequence). The CDR3 reads CASQGAGSGANVLTF. The CDR3 DNA is TGTGCCAGTCAGGGGGCAGGCTCTGGGGCCAACGTCCTGACTTTC.

The chain combines TRBV18 with TRBJ1-1, with 7 bases lining up with TRBD1. After removal of 2 bases from V and 4 bases from J, the junction contained 7 bases not matched to a gene. The germline V gene has CDR1 KGHSH and CDR2 LQKENI. The CDR3 totals 15 residues. In DNA form, the CDR3 reads TGTGCCAGCTCACCAACAGGGGCGAGGGGCACTGAAGCTTTCTTT. Encoded protein: CASSPTGARGTEAFF.

The chain has TRBV4-2 and TRBJ2-1; 7 bases agree with TRBD2. The CDR3 totals 15 residues. Germline V gene sequence: CDR1 LGHNA, CDR2 YNFKEQ. Losses at the gene ends were 4 bases for V and 8 bases for J; bases not matched to a gene: 11. The CDR3 DNA reads as TGTGCCAGCAGCCGCGCGACTAGCCCGAGCGATGAGCAGTTCTTC. Residues: CASSRATSPSDEQFF.

J is TRBJ1-5 and V is TRBV5-6, with D maybe TRBD1 (6 bases). This CDR3 comprises 15 residues. CDR1 and CDR2 from the germline V gene are SGHDT and YYEEEE. V was shortened by 3 bases and J by 1 base, with 11 bases between the two germline ends. CDR3 residues: CASSWGLGSNQPQHF. As DNA, the CDR3 is TGTGCCAGCAGCTGGGGGCTAGGGAGCAATCAGCCCCAGCATTTT.

The rearrangement joins TRBV7-2 to TRBJ2-3, with TRBD2 identical over 15 bases. Germline V gene data show CDR1 as SGHTA and CDR2 as FQGNSA. The trim removed 2 bases at V and 7 bases at J, leaving 7 bases unmatched. CDR3 length equals 17 residues. CDR3 sequence: CASSLSGLAGGPYTQYF. Here the CDR3 DNA reads TGTGCCAGCAGCTTATCTGGACTAGCGGGAGGGCCTTATACGCAGTATTTT.

The rearrangement joins TRBV27 to TRBJ2-7; 12 bases map to TRBD1. The CDR3 is made up of 13 amino acids. Germline CDR1 is MNHEY and CDR2 is SMNVEV (reference sequence). In DNA, the CDR3 is TGTGCCAGCAGTCCCCCGGGACAGGGGGCGCTTGTCGTC. It translates to CASSPPGQGALVV.

The chain combines TRBV30 with TRBJ1-1; no reliable D call. The CDR3 is made up of 12 amino acids. The germline V gene encodes CDR1 GTSNPN and CDR2 SVGIG (reference sequence). Trimming cost V 2 bases and J 8 bases, with 12 bases left between them. This chain's CDR3 is CAWSSLSGEAFF. The CDR3 DNA is TGTGCCTGGAGTAGTCTTTCTGGCGAAGCTTTCTTT.

The J gene is TRBJ1-2, the V gene TRBV9; 8 nucleotides agree with TRBD1. J was trimmed by 4 bases and V by 0 bases; bases with no gene match: 5. The CDR3 loop spans 15 amino acids. Germline CDR1 is SGDLS and CDR2 is YYNGEE. This chain's CDR3 is CASSVAPGQGYGYTF. The CDR3 DNA is TGTGCCAGCAGCGTAGCCCCAGGACAGGGCTATGGCTACACCTTC.

The rearrangement joins TRBV19 to TRBJ1-2; 7 bases fit TRBD1. Per the germline V gene, CDR1 is LNHDA and CDR2 is SQIVND (reference sequence). This CDR3 spans 18 amino acids. The ends lost 1 base at V and 4 bases at J; junction bases unmatched: 15. The CDR3 coding sequence is TGTGCCAGTAGTATAGGGCCGACAGGGACAGAGAGTCCCTATGGCTACACCTTC. Translating gives CASSIGPTGTESPYGYTF.

The CDR3 region has the DNA TGTGCCAGCAGTGTGGACTCCTGGGAGCAGTTCTTC. It encodes CASSVDSWEQFF. V and J are TRBV2 and TRBJ2-1; D is perhaps TRBD2 (5 bases). V lost 4 bases and J lost 10, with 11 bases in between. The CDR3 consists of 12 residues. Germline V lookup: CDR1 SNHLY, CDR2 FYNNEI.

V and J are TRBV7-6 and TRBJ2-1; 14 bases match TRBD2. Germline-derived CDR1 and CDR2 are SGHVS and FNYEAQ. The CDR3 totals 15 residues. V gave up 8 bases and J gave up 10 bases; unmatched junction bases: 10. DNA for the CDR3: TGTGCCAGCGCTGCCGGGACTAGCGGGAGTTGGGAGCAGTTCTTC. As protein: CASAAGTSGSWEQFF.

This clone counts as medium-sized by frequency. The chain links TRBV7-3 to TRBJ2-1; D uncertain. This CDR3 contains 15 residues. In germline, CDR1 is SGHTA, CDR2 FQGTGA. V dropped 0 bases and J dropped 0 bases, with 6 bases sitting between them. The CDR3 DNA reads TGTGCCAGCAGCTTAACTAGCTCCTCCTACAATGAGCAGTTCTTC. This translates into CASSLTSSSYNEQFF.

The chain is built from TRBV5-1 and TRBJ2-1; 15 nucleotides match TRBD2. The V gene's germline CDR1 is SGHRS and CDR2 YFSETQ. The CDR3 extends over 15 amino acids. Trimming removed 4 bases from V and 7 bases from J; junction bases left unmatched: 3. The CDR3 spells CASSPGTSGGNEQFF. Written as DNA, the CDR3 is TGCGCCAGCAGCCCGGGGACTAGCGGGGGGAATGAGCAGTTCTTC.

The chain combines TRBV30 with TRBJ2-5; possible D gene TRBD1, 5 bases. Trimming pared 1 base from V and 6 bases from J, leaving 9 bases between. Germline CDR1 reads GTSNPN; CDR2 reads SVGIG (reference sequence). The length of the CDR3 is 12 residues. The CDR3 spells CAWSGTLKTQYF. The CDR3 bases are TGTGCCTGGAGTGGGACACTAAAGACCCAGTACTTC.

The chain employs TRBV18 and TRBJ2-5, with a possible D match to TRBD1 (7 bases). The V end was cut by 3 bases, the J end by 7 bases, with 18 bases between. The germline CDR1 and CDR2 sequences are KGHSH and LQKENI. The length of the CDR3 is 15 residues. Here the CDR3 reads CASSPRDREVGTQYF. The CDR3 nucleotides are TGTGCCAGCTCACCGCGAGACAGGGAGGTTGGGACCCAGTACTTC.

The chain combines TRBV4-3 with TRBJ2-1; 8 nucleotides match TRBD2. Germline V gives CDR1 LGHNA, CDR2 YSLEER. The length of the CDR3 is 15 residues. V dropped 6 bases and J dropped 4; count of bases not matched to a gene: 8. The DNA of the CDR3 is TGCGCCAGCAGTAGCGGGGCGGGTTTTTACAATGAGCAGTTCTTC. The encoded protein is CASSSGAGFYNEQFF.

The chain links TRBV7-9 to TRBJ1-1, with 8 positions matching TRBD1. Unmatched junction bases numbered 9, after V lost 5 bases and J lost 4 bases. The germline V gene encodes CDR1 SEHNR and CDR2 FQNEAQ (reference sequence). This CDR3 is 15 amino acids long. CDR3: CASSHRQGPSTEAFF. For the CDR3, the DNA is TGTGCCAGCAGCCACAGACAGGGGCCCTCCACTGAAGCTTTCTTT.

This chain connects TRBV11-1 to TRBJ1-2; 9 bases fit TRBD1. The CDR3 extends over 14 amino acids. V lost 5 bases to trimming and J lost 4 bases; unmatched junction nucleotides: 5. In germline, CDR1 is SGHAT, CDR2 FQDESV (reference sequence). The CDR3 nucleotides are TGTGCCAGCAGCCCCCGGACAGGGGCCTATGGCTACACCTTC. It encodes CASSPRTGAYGYTF.

The V gene is TRBV2, the J gene TRBJ2-3; no reliable D call. The germline gives CDR1 SNHLY, CDR2 FYNNEI. V was clipped by 4 bases and J by 5 bases, with 13 bases between them. The CDR3 covers 14 residues. The CDR3 spells CASSASLPVDTQYF. The CDR3 coding sequence is TGTGCCAGCAGTGCCTCTCTCCCCGTAGATACGCAGTATTTT.

This sequence joins TRBV2 and TRBJ1-4, with TRBD1 identical over 8 bases. The ends lost 8 bases at V and 4 bases at J; junction bases unmatched: 15. Germline V gene lookup returns CDR1 SNHLY and CDR2 FYNNEI. The CDR3 length is 17 residues. The CDR3 DNA reads as TGTGCCAGCCGTACCCCTATGACAGGGGCGTTTAATGAAAAACTGTTTTTT. It yields the protein CASRTPMTGAFNEKLFF.

The chain has TRBV29-1 and TRBJ2-7; D remains ambiguous. With 8 bases removed from V and 3 bases from J, the gap between germline ends came to 20 bases. This CDR3 region has 14 residues. Germline V gene sequence: CDR1 SQVTM, CDR2 ANQGSEA. The CDR3 nucleotides are TGCAGCCCCAATACCCGACCCGCGGACTACGAGCAGTACGTC. Its protein is CSPNTRPADYEQYV.

The V and J genes are TRBV2 and TRBJ1-2; D not resolved. The CDR3 spans 12 residues. The germline CDR1 and CDR2 sequences are SNHLY and FYNNEI. V lost 1 base, J lost 5 bases, and 5 bases lay in between. CDR3 DNA sequence: TGTGCCAGCAGTGAAGGGAGTTATGGCTACACCTTC. The encoded protein is CASSEGSYGYTF.